This TCR beta chain was identified during a study of T cells in Graves' hyperthyroidism and ophthalmopathy. Ten or more counts support this clonotype. The ends were cut back, 1 base at V and 3 bases at J, with 15 bases in the middle. The CDR3 runs 17 residues. Germline CDR1 is KGHSH and CDR2 is LQKENI. TCR beta CDR3 region amplification was performed from RNA transcripts. Using the HTBI primer set, a first-round RT-PCR was run on the TCR CDR3. TCRdb called the multiplex PCR reads again in MiXCR, with one record for every CDR3 protein. The sample has hundreds of thousands of distinct CDR3 sequences; around 14% are singletons.

This clonotype was obtained from a woman in her twenties or thirties with Graves' hyperthyroidism. The chain employs TRBV18 and TRBJ1-4; the D is unclear. Material: blood. The CDR3 coding sequence is TGTGCCAGCTCACCACTTAGTCACGGCGGGGCTAATGAAAAACTGTTTTTT. It is translated as CASSPLSHGGANEKLFF.